Shown below are 8 T cell receptor beta chains from a single sample sequenced in a study of T cells expressing NK-cell markers. TCRdb reanalyzed the 5' RACE reads and collapses them to one entry per CDR3 protein, without DNA. The listing records 150,000 to 180,000 distinct CDR3 sequences. Sequences were obtained from blood T cells: a sorted CD56 or NKG2C T cell subset, CD4+ or CD8+ T cells, or bulk PBMC T cells (not recorded which). The receptors stem from a woman between 50 and 59 years old in good health.

This chain connects TRBV7-8 to TRBJ2-2; the TCRdb D gene call, TRBD1, has no DNA to confirm it. CDR1 and CDR2 (germline): SGHVS, FQNEAQ. The CDR3 runs to 17 residues. The CDR3 here is CASSLVGSGINTGELFF.

CDR3 sequence reads: CSARRGDTEAFF. The chain has TRBV20-1 and TRBJ1-1; TCRdb selects TRBD1, and the lack of DNA leaves this call unchecked. Germline loops: CDR1 DFQATT, CDR2 SNEGSKA (reference sequence). This CDR3 is built from 12 residues.

The gene calls are TRBV12-3 or TRBV12-4 and TRBJ1-2; TCRdb designates TRBD1, a call that cannot be tested without DNA. The CDR3 contains 15 residues. This CDR3 reads CASSNDGQDNYGYTF.

V usage is TRBV5-4 and J usage is TRBJ2-7; the D gene TCRdb calls, TRBD2, cannot be checked with no DNA. This CDR3 is built from 15 residues. Germline CDR1 and CDR2: SGHNT and YYREEE (reference sequence). The CDR3 reads CASSPGASSGDEQYF.

The V and J genes are TRBV6-2 or TRBV6-3 and TRBJ2-7; the D call from TCRdb, TRBD1, cannot be confirmed without DNA. The length of the CDR3 is 14 residues. Germline assignment: CDR1 MNHEY and CDR2 SVGEGT. The CDR3 is CASSYAISGRTTDF.

This rearrangement joins TRBV12-3 or TRBV12-4 to TRBJ1-5; the TRBD1 assignment by TCRdb is unverifiable without DNA. The CDR3 is 13 residues long. This CDR3 reads CASSTGGGQPQHF.

This chain joins TRBV5-1 and TRBJ1-5; TCRdb's D gene call, TRBD1, goes unchecked for lack of DNA. Germline CDR1 and CDR2: SGHRS and YFSETQ. The CDR3 totals 16 residues. CDR3 sequence reads: CASSFFRGYRNQPQHF.

This sequence joins TRBV20-1 and TRBJ2-1; there is no DNA to check the TCRdb D call of TRBD1. This CDR3 has 15 amino acids. CDR1 and CDR2 (germline): DFQATT, SNEGSKA (reference sequence). The chain's CDR3 is CSARWDRGSYNEQFF.